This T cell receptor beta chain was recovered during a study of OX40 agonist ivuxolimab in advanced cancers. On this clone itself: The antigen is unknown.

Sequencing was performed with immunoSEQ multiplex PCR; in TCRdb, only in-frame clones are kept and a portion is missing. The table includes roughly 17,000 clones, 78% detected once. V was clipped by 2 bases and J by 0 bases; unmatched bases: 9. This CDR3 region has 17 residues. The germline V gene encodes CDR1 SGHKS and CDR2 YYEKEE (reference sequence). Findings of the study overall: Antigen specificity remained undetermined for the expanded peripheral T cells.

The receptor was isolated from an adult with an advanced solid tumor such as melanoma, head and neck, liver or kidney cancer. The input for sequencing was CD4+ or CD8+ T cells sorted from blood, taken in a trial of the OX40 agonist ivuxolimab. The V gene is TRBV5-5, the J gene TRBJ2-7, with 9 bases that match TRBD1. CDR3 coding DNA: TGTGCCAGCAGCTTTTTACAGGGGGCAGCACCCTCCTACGAGCAGTACTTC. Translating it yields CASSFLQGAAPSYEQYF.